Listed below are T cell receptor beta chains from one sample, sequenced in a study of T-cell reconstitution after alpha-beta-depleted transplantation in children. One entry per CDR3 protein results from TCRdb running MiXCR on the PCR reads. Here the sample spans 490,000 or so distinct CDR3 sequences, under 15% being singletons. The sample was PBMCs from the stem cell graft donor, taken from the stem cell graft. The receptors derive from a human donor who donated a stem cell graft to a child with combined immunodeficiency. CDR3s include the opening cysteine and the closing phenylalanine or tryptophan. D genes are given only for firm matches. Clone size is stated in some rows and not others, as once, few, many or a class when expanded.

v_gene: TRBV24-1; j_gene: TRBJ2-3; abundance: NA; d_gene: TRBD2; CDR3nt: TGTGCCACCAGTGAGCCAACTAGCGGCACAGATACGCAGTATTTT; CDR3aa: CATSEPTSGTDTQYF
v_gene: TRBV5-5; j_gene: TRBJ1-2; abundance: NA; d_gene: NA; CDR3nt: TGTGCCAGCAGCCGATATGAGTGGCAGGGGAACTATGGCTACACCTTC; CDR3aa: CASSRYEWQGNYGYTF
v_gene: TRBV12-3/TRBV12-4; j_gene: TRBJ2-7; abundance: few; d_gene: TRBD1; CDR3nt: TGTGCCAGCAGTACCGGACAGGGCGACGAGCAGTACTTC; CDR3aa: CASSTGQGDEQYF
v_gene: TRBV12-3/TRBV12-4; j_gene: TRBJ2-5; abundance: many; d_gene: NA; CDR3nt: TGTGCCAGCAGTCCAATGGTCCGACGGCGAGGGACCCAGTACTTC; CDR3aa: CASSPMVRRRGTQYF
v_gene: TRBV12-3/TRBV12-4; j_gene: TRBJ2-5; abundance: few; d_gene: NA; CDR3nt: TGTGCCAGCAGTATAGACTTAGCGGCGGAGACCCAGTACTTC; CDR3aa: CASSIDLAAETQYF
v_gene: TRBV11-2; j_gene: TRBJ2-7; abundance: few; d_gene: NA; CDR3nt: TGTGCCAGCAGCTTCCGCGGGTGGGGGGAGATAGGCTCCTACGAGCAGTACTTC; CDR3aa: CASSFRGWGEIGSYEQYF
v_gene: TRBV29-1; j_gene: TRBJ2-7; abundance: many; d_gene: NA; CDR3nt: TGCAGCGTTGAAGTATTCTACGAGCAGTACTTC; CDR3aa: CSVEVFYEQYF
v_gene: TRBV9; j_gene: TRBJ2-6; abundance: NA; d_gene: TRBD1; CDR3nt: TGTGCCAGCAGCGTACGGACAGGGTCTGATGGGGCCAACGTCCTGACTTTC; CDR3aa: CASSVRTGSDGANVLTF
v_gene: TRBV15; j_gene: TRBJ2-5; abundance: NA; d_gene: TRBD2; CDR3nt: TGTGCCACCAGCAGAGATTTAGCGGGGGGGCACGAGACCCAGTACTTC; CDR3aa: CATSRDLAGGHETQYF
v_gene: TRBV13; j_gene: TRBJ2-1; abundance: NA; d_gene: NA; CDR3nt: TGTGCCAGCAGCCCCCGACAGGTTTACAATGAGCAGTTCTTC; CDR3aa: CASSPRQVYNEQFF
v_gene: TRBV4-2; j_gene: TRBJ2-5; abundance: few; d_gene: NA; CDR3nt: TGTGCCAGCAGCCAAGAGCCCAACTCCGAGACCCAGTACTTC; CDR3aa: CASSQEPNSETQYF
v_gene: TRBV9; j_gene: TRBJ2-1; abundance: many; d_gene: NA; CDR3nt: TGTGCCAGCAGCGTAGAGGCCACCAATGAGCAGTTCTTC; CDR3aa: CASSVEATNEQFF
v_gene: TRBV12-3/TRBV12-4; j_gene: TRBJ2-4; abundance: many; d_gene: NA; CDR3nt: TGTGCCAGCAGTTTAGATAGGCCAGTCGTCGGCAAAAACATTCAGTACTTC; CDR3aa: CASSLDRPVVGKNIQYF
v_gene: TRBV6-1; j_gene: TRBJ2-7; abundance: NA; d_gene: TRBD1; CDR3nt: TGTGCCAGCCAGACAGGGGAATCGTCCGAGCAGTACTTC; CDR3aa: CASQTGESSEQYF
v_gene: TRBV27; j_gene: TRBJ2-1; abundance: few; d_gene: TRBD2; CDR3nt: TGTGCCAGTACTAGCGGGGCCTACAATGAGCAGTTCTTC; CDR3aa: CASTSGAYNEQFF
v_gene: TRBV5-1; j_gene: TRBJ1-1; abundance: few; d_gene: TRBD1; CDR3nt: TGCGCCAGCAGCTTTGGGGACAGGCGAGGCGCTGAAGCTTTCTTT; CDR3aa: CASSFGDRRGAEAFF
v_gene: TRBV12-3/TRBV12-4; j_gene: TRBJ1-5; abundance: few; d_gene: TRBD1; CDR3nt: TGTGCCAGCAGTTTACTACAGGGGTCCAATCAGCCCCAGCATTTT; CDR3aa: CASSLLQGSNQPQHF
v_gene: TRBV11-2; j_gene: TRBJ1-1; abundance: few; d_gene: NA; CDR3nt: TGTGCCAGCAGCTTAGGCCCCAGGGGGAACACTGAAGCTTTCTTT; CDR3aa: CASSLGPRGNTEAFF
v_gene: TRBV27; j_gene: TRBJ2-1; abundance: few; d_gene: NA; CDR3nt: TGTGCCAGCAGTCTCTTTCAGGGGGGGGGTGAGCAGTTCTTC; CDR3aa: CASSLFQGGGEQFF
v_gene: TRBV4-3; j_gene: TRBJ2-1; abundance: many; d_gene: NA; CDR3nt: TGCGCCAGCAGAAAAGGGGCTAGTTGGTTCTTC; CDR3aa: CASRKGASWFF
v_gene: TRBV9; j_gene: TRBJ2-4; abundance: NA; d_gene: TRBD2; CDR3nt: TGTGCCAGCAGCGTAGGTGTTGGACTAGCGGGAGCCTTAAACATTCAGTACTTC; CDR3aa: CASSVGVGLAGALNIQYF
v_gene: TRBV4-3; j_gene: TRBJ2-1; abundance: many; d_gene: TRBD1; CDR3nt: TGCGCCAGCAGCCAAGATTGGCAGGGGGCCCGCAATGAGCAGTTCTTC; CDR3aa: CASSQDWQGARNEQFF
v_gene: TRBV18; j_gene: TRBJ1-1; abundance: few; d_gene: TRBD1; CDR3nt: TGTGCCAGCTCCCCCTACCCAGGTGGGACAGGAAGGGACACTGAAGCTTTCTTT; CDR3aa: CASSPYPGGTGRDTEAFF
v_gene: TRBV10-3; j_gene: TRBJ1-3; abundance: NA; d_gene: NA; CDR3nt: TGTGCCATCAGTGAGTCTTCTGTCTCTGGAAACACCATATATTTT; CDR3aa: CAISESSVSGNTIYF
v_gene: TRBV7-2; j_gene: TRBJ2-7; abundance: NA; d_gene: NA; CDR3nt: TGTGCCAGCAGCTTAGTAGGGTCGGGCATCTCCTACGAGCAGTACTTC; CDR3aa: CASSLVGSGISYEQYF
v_gene: TRBV27; j_gene: TRBJ2-3; abundance: few; d_gene: NA; CDR3nt: TGTGCCAGCAGTGTAGATCCAGATACGCAGTATTTT; CDR3aa: CASSVDPDTQYF
v_gene: TRBV7-9; j_gene: TRBJ1-4; abundance: many; d_gene: NA; CDR3nt: TGTGCCAGCAGCGGCCTTAATGAAAAACTGTTTTTT; CDR3aa: CASSGLNEKLFF
v_gene: TRBV5-6; j_gene: TRBJ2-7; abundance: many; d_gene: NA; CDR3nt: TGTGCCAGCTTAGGGGGGGACTACGAGCAGTACTTC; CDR3aa: CASLGGDYEQYF
v_gene: TRBV5-1; j_gene: TRBJ2-2; abundance: NA; d_gene: NA; CDR3nt: TGCGCCAGCAGCTTGGAGGTTAGGGGGGACGCCGGGGAGCTGTTTTTT; CDR3aa: CASSLEVRGDAGELFF
v_gene: TRBV20-1; j_gene: TRBJ2-1; abundance: few; d_gene: NA; CDR3nt: TGCAGTGCCCCCGGGACGGCTTACAATGAGCAGTTCTTC; CDR3aa: CSAPGTAYNEQFF
v_gene: TRBV12-3/TRBV12-4; j_gene: TRBJ1-5; abundance: NA; d_gene: TRBD1; CDR3nt: TGTGCCAGCAGTCTCGGACAGGGCGCTTCCAATCAGCCCCAGCATTTT; CDR3aa: CASSLGQGASNQPQHF
v_gene: TRBV12-3/TRBV12-4; j_gene: TRBJ2-3; abundance: many; d_gene: TRBD2; CDR3nt: TGTGCCAGCAGTCAGGGACTAGCGGGGGGCACAGATACGCAGTATTTT; CDR3aa: CASSQGLAGGTDTQYF
v_gene: TRBV12-3/TRBV12-4; j_gene: TRBJ2-6; abundance: NA; d_gene: NA; CDR3nt: TGTGCCAGCAGAGGAGGGGTGCTGGGCTCTGGGGCCAACGTCCTGACTTTC; CDR3aa: CASRGGVLGSGANVLTF
v_gene: TRBV6-2/TRBV6-3; j_gene: TRBJ2-7; abundance: few; d_gene: TRBD2; CDR3nt: TGTGCCAGCAGTGGCCCCTCGGCTAGCGGGGGTTCCTACGAGCAGTACTTC; CDR3aa: CASSGPSASGGSYEQYF
v_gene: TRBV28; j_gene: TRBJ2-5; abundance: NA; d_gene: TRBD2; CDR3nt: TGTGCCAGCAGTTTAAGCAGTAGCGGGGTCTTCGAAGAGACCCAGTACTTC; CDR3aa: CASSLSSSGVFEETQYF
v_gene: TRBV7-9; j_gene: TRBJ1-2; abundance: few; d_gene: TRBD1; CDR3nt: TGTGCCAGCAGCTTTGTGAGACAGGGAAACTATGGCTACACCTTC; CDR3aa: CASSFVRQGNYGYTF